This T cell receptor (beta chain) derives from a study of monozygotic twins with inflammatory bowel disease. Blood samples, whole and unsorted for T cells, yielded the isolated total RNA. General observations from the study: Compared with healthy twins, IBD patients shared fewer clonotypes with others, especially with disease activity. Healthy co-twins exceeded IBD patients in TCRbeta diversity as measured by inverse Simpson.

Germline V gene lookup returns CDR1 SGHVS and CDR2 FQNEAQ. The CDR3 spans 20 residues. With the 5' RACE reads reprocessed, TCRdb shows one record per CDR3 protein and no DNA. The listing records 400,000 to 500,000 distinct CDR3 sequences. To note about this clonotype: Its antigen is not identified.

Sequencing was done on a sample of blood. The chain joins TRBV7-8 to TRBJ2-5; without DNA, the TCRdb call of TRBD2 cannot be checked. The TCR originated in a human donor with ulcerative colitis or Crohn's disease, or a healthy co-twin of an affected twin (not recorded which). CDR3 sequence: CASSISQTLRDWPLGETQYF.